This TCR beta chain was retrieved from a study of blood T cells in healthy people across ages. This CDR3 contains 15 residues. With 4 bases removed from V and 2 bases from J, the gap between germline ends came to 15 bases. Primed by a sample-barcoded 5' primer and a J-beta primer mix, a second PCR proceeded for about 6 to 11 cycles. TCRdb itself ran the 5' RACE reads through MiXCR, one entry per CDR3 protein. This table holds under 800,000 distinct CDR3 sequences, 43% found once. Source material: blood. This TCR was recovered from a woman aged 55-69 years in good health. The chain uses TRBV12-3 or TRBV12-4 and TRBJ2-7; D might be TRBD2 (6 bases). The CDR3 region is CASSSRRDGAYEQYF. CDR3 coding DNA: TGTGCCAGCAGTTCACGGAGGGACGGGGCCTACGAGCAGTACTTC.